Reported below is one TCR beta chain. V was pared by 5 bases and J by 1 base, with 10 bases of the junction left unmatched. CDR3 length equals 16 residues. The germline V gene has CDR1 WSHSY and CDR2 SAAADI. These data belong to a study of T-cell reconstitution after alpha-beta-depleted transplantation in children. Preparation of the TCRbeta library used unique molecular identifiers. TCRdb re-called the PCR reads through MiXCR, storing one row per CDR3 protein. Of around 490,000 distinct CDR3 sequences in the sample, approximately 10% are singletons; the top ten hold 14%. The V gene is TRBV10-2, the J gene TRBJ2-7; 8 nucleotides agree with TRBD1. The source was PBMCs, mostly from graft donor cells, collected 180 days after TCRalphabeta/CD19-depleted stem cell transplant. The sequence derives from a female patient between 2 and 10 years old who had a stem cell transplant for aplastic anemia, so the T cells may come from the graft donor. CDR3 amino acids: CASSHPDRGLSYEQYF. The CDR3 nucleotides read TGCGCCAGCAGTCATCCCGACAGGGGATTATCCTACGAGCAGTACTTC.